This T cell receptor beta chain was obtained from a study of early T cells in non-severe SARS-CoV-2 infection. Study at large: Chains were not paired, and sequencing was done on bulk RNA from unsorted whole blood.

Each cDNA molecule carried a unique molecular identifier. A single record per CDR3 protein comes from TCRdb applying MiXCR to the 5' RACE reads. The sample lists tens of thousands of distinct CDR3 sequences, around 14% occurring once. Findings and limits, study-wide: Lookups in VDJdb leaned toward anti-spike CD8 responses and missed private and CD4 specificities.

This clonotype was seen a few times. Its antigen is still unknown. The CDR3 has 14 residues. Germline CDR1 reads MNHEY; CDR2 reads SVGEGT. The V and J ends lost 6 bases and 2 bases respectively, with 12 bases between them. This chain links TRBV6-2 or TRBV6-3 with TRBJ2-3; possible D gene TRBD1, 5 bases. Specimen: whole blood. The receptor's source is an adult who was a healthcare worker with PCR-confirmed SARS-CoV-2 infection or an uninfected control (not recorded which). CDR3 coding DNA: TGTGCCAGCAGCTCATTCAGGGTCACAGATACGCAGTATTTT. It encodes CASSSFRVTDTQYF.